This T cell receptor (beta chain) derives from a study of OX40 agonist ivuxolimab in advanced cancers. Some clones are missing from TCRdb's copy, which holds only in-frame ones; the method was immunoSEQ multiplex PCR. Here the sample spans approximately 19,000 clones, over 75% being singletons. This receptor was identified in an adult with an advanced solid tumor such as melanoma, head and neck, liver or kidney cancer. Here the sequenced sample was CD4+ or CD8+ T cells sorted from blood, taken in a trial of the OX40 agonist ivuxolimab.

The chain's CDR3 is CASSLGRMNTEAFF. CDR3 in DNA: TGTGCCAGCAGCTTAGGACGGATGAACACTGAAGCTTTCTTT. The chain uses TRBV11-2 and TRBJ1-1; D unclear. The ends were cut back, 1 base at V and 0 bases at J, with 6 bases in the middle. The germline CDR1 and CDR2 sequences are SGHAT and FQNNGV. This CDR3 comprises 14 residues.